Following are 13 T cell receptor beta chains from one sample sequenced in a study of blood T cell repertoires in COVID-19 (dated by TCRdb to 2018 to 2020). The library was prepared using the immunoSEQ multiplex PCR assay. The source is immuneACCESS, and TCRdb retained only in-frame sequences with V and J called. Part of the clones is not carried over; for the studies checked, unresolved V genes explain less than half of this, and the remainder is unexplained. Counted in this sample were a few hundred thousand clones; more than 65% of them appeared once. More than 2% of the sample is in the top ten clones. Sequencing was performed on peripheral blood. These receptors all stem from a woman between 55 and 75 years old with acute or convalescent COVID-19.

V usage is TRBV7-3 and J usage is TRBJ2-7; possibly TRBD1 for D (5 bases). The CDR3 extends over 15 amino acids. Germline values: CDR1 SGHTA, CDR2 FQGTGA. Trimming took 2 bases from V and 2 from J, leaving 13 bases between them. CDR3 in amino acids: CASSLQGTHAYEQYF. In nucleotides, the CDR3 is TGTGCCAGCAGCTTACAGGGAACCCATGCCTACGAGCAGTACTTC.

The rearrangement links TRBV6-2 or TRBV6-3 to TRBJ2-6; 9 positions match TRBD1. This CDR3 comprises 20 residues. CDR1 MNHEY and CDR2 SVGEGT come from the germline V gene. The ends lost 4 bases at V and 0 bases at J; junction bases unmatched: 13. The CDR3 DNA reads TGTGCCAGCAGTTTAAACTTCAGGACAGGGGATTTCTCTGGGGCCAACGTCCTGACTTTC. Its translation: CASSLNFRTGDFSGANVLTF.

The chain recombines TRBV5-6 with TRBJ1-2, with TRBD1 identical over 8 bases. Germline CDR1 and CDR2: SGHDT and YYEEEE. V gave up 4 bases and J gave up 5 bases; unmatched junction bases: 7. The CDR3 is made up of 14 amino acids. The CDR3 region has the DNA TGTGCCAGCAGCCCACGTACAGGGGGTTATGGCTACACCTTC. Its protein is CASSPRTGGYGYTF. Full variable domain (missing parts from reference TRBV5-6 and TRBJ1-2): DAGVTQSPTHLIKTRGQQVTLRCSPKSGHDTVSWYQQALGQGPQFIFQYYEEEERQRGNFPDRFSGHQFPNYSSELNVNALLLGDSALYLCASSPRTGGYGYTFGSGTRLTVV.

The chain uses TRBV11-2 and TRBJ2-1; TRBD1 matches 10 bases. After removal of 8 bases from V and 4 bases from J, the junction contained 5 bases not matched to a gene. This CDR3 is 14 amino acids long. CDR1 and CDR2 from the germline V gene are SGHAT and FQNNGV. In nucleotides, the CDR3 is TGTGCCAGCTCCCAGGGACAGGGGTACAATGAGCAGTTCTTC. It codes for CASSQGQGYNEQFF.

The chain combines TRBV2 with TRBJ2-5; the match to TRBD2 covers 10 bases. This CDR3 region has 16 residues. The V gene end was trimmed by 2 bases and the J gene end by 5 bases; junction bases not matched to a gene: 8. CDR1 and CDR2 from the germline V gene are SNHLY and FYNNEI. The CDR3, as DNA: TGTGCCAGCAGTGAAATCCCAGCGGGGGGGACTGAGACCCAGTACTTC. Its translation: CASSEIPAGGTETQYF.

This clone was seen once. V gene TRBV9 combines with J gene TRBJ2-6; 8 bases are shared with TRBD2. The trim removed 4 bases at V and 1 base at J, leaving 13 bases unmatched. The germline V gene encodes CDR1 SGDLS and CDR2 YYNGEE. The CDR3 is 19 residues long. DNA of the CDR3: TGTGCCAGCAGCCCCCTCGGGGGGGGGCGCGGATCTGGGGCCAACGTCCTGACTTTC. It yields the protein CASSPLGGGRGSGANVLTF. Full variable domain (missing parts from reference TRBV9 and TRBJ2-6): DSGVTQTPKHLITATGQRVTLRCSPRSGDLSVYWYQQSLDQGLQFLIQYYNGEERAKGNILERFSAQQFPDLHSELNLSSLELGDSALYFCASSPLGGGRGSGANVLTFGAGSRLTVL.

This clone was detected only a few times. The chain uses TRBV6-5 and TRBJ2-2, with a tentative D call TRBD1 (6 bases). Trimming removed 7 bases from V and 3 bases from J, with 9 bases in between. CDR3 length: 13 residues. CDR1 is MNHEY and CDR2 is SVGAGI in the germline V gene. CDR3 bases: TGTGCCAGCACAGGGGTCGACACCGGGGAGCTGTTTTTT. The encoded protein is CASTGVDTGELFF.

The CDR3 here is CAISEYREGYSNQPQHF. The CDR3 nucleotides are TGTGCCATCAGTGAGTACAGGGAGGGATATAGCAATCAGCCCCAGCATTTT. The chain is built from TRBV10-3 and TRBJ1-5, with a weak D call TRBD1 (6 bases). The CDR3 is made up of 17 amino acids. Per the germline V gene, CDR1 is ENHRY and CDR2 is SYGVKD. V was pared by 1 base and J by 0 bases, with 13 bases between.

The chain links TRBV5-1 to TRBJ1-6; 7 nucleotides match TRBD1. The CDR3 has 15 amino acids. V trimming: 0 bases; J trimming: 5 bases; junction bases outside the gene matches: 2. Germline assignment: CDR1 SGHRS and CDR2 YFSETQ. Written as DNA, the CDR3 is TGCGCCAGCAGCTTGGAGACAGGGAATAATTCACCCCTCCACTTT. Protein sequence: CASSLETGNNSPLHF. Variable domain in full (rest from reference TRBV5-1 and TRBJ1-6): KAGVTQTPRYLIKTRGQQVTLSCSPISGHRSVSWYQQTPGQGLQFLFEYFSETQRNKGNFPGRFSGRQFSNSRSEMNVSTLELGDSALYLCASSLETGNNSPLHFGNGTRLTVT.

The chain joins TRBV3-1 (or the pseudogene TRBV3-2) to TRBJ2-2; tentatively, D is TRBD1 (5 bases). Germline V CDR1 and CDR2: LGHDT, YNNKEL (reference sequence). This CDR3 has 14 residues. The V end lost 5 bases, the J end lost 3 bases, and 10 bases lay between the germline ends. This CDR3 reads CASSRWGDTGELFF. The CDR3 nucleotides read TGTGCCAGCAGCAGATGGGGCGACACCGGGGAGCTGTTTTTT.

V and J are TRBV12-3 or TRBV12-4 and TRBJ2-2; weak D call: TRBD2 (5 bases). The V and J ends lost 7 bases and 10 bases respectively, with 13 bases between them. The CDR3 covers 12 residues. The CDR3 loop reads CASKSPGMELFF. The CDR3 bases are TGTGCCAGCAAAAGTCCGGGGATGGAGCTGTTTTTT.

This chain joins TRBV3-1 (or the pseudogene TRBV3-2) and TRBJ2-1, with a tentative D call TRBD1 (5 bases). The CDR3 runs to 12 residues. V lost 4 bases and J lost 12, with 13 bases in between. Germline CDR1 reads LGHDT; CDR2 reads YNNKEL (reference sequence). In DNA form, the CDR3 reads TGTGCCAGCAGCCCGCAAGGGGCTGGGCAGTTCTTC. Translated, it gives CASSPQGAGQFF.

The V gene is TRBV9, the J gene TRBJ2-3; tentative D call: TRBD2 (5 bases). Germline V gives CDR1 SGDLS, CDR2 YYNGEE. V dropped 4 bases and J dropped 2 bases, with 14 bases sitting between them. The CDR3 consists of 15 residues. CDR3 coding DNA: TGTGCCAGCAGCCCGGCGGGTGCTCTCACAGATACGCAGTATTTT. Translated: CASSPAGALTDTQYF.